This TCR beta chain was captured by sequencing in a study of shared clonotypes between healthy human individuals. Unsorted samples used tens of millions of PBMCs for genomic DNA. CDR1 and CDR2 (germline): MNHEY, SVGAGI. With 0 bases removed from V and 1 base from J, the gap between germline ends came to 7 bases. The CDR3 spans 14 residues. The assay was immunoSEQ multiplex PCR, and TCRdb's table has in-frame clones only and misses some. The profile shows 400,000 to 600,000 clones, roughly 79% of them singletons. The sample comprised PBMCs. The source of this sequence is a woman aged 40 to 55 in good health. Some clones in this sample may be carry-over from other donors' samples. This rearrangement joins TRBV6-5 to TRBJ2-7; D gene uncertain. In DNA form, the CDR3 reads TGTGCCAGCAGTTACTCGTTCCAGTCCTACGAGCAGTACTTC. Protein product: CASSYSFQSYEQYF.